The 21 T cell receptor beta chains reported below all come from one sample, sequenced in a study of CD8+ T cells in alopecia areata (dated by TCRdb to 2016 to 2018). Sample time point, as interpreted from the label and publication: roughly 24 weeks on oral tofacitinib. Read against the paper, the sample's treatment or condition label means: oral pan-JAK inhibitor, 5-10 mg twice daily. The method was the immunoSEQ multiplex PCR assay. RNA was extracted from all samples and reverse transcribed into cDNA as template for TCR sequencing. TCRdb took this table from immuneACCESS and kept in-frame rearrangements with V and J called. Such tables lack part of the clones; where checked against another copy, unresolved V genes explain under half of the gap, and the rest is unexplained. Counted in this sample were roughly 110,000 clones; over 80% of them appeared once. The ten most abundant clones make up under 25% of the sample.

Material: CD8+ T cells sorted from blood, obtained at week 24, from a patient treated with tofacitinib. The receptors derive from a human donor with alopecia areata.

CDR3 in DNA: TGTGCCAGCAGCCCCCTCCCCGGACAGGGAACCTCTGGAAACACCATATATTTT. Translated: CASSPLPGQGTSGNTIYF. The chain uses TRBV7-9 and TRBJ1-3; 8 nucleotides match TRBD1. CDR3 length equals 18 residues. From germline, CDR1 is SEHNR and CDR2 FQNEAQ (reference sequence). Losses at the gene ends were 5 bases for V and 0 bases for J; bases not matched to a gene: 12.

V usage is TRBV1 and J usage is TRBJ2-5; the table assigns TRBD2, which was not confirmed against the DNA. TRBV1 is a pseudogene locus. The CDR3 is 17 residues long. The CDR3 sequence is CTSSQHGSRRLQETQYF. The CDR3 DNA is TGCACCAGCAGCCAGCACGGCTCCCGGAGGCTCCAAGAGACCCAGTACTTC.

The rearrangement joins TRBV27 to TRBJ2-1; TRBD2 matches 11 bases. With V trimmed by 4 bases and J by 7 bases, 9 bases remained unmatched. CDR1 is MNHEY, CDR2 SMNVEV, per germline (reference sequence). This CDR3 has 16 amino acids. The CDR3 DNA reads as TGTGCCAGCAGTTCCAGACTAGCGGGGCCTTATAATGAGCAGTTCTTC. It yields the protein CASSSRLAGPYNEQFF.

The CDR3 loop is CAISEPDRSYNEQFF. The DNA of the CDR3 is TGTGCCATCAGTGAGCCCGACCGATCCTACAATGAGCAGTTCTTC. The V gene is TRBV10-3, the J gene TRBJ2-1; D not resolved. V was cut by 2 bases and J by 1 base, with 9 bases left in between. Germline-derived CDR1 and CDR2 are ENHRY and SYGVKD. The CDR3 sequence is 15 residues long.

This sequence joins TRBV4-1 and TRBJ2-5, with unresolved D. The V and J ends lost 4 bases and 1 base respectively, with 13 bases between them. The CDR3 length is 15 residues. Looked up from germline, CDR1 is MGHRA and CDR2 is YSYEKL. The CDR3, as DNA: TGCGCCAGCAGCCGCCTCCTCTCCACCCAAGAGACCCAGTACTTC. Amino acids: CASSRLLSTQETQYF.

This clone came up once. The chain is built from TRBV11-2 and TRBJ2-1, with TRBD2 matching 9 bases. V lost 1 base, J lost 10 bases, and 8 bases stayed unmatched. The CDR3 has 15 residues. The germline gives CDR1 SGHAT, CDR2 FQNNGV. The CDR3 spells CASSLVAGAEGEQFF. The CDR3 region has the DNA TGTGCCAGCAGCTTAGTAGCGGGGGCGGAAGGAGAGCAGTTCTTC.

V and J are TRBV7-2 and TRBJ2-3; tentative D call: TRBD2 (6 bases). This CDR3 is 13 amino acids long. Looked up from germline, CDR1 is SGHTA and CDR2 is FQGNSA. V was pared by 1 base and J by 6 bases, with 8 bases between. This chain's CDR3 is CASSLDGRDTQYF. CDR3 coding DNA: TGTGCCAGCAGCTTAGATGGGAGGGATACGCAGTATTTT.

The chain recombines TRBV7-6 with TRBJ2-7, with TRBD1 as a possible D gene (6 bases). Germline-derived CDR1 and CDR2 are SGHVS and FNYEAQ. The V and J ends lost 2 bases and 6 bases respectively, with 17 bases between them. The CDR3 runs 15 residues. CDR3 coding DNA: TGTGCCAGCAGCTTATCATACTCACAGGGAAGCGAGCAGTACTTC. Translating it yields CASSLSYSQGSEQYF.

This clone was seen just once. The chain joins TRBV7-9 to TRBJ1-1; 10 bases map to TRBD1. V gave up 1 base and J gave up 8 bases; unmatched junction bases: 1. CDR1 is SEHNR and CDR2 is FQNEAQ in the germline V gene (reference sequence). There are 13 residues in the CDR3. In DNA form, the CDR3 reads TGTGCCAGCAGCTTAGTGGGACAGGGGGAAGCTTTCTTT. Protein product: CASSLVGQGEAFF. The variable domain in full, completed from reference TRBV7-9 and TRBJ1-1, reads DTGVSQNPRHKITKRGQNVTFRCDPISEHNRLYWYRQTLGQGPEFLTYFQNEAQLEKSRLLSDRFSAERPKGSFSTLEIQRTEQGDSAMYLCASSLVGQGEAFFGQGTRLTVV.

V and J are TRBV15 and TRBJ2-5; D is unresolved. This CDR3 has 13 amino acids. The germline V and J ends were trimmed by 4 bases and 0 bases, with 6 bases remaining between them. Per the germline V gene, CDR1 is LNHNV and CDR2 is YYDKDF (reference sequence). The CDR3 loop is CATSILYQETQYF. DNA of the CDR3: TGTGCCACCAGCATACTGTACCAAGAGACCCAGTACTTC.

The CDR3 spells CSVRTPANYGYTF. CDR3 DNA: TGCAGCGTCAGGACACCAGCTAACTATGGCTACACCTTC. The chain uses TRBV29-1 and TRBJ1-2; tentative D call: TRBD1 (5 bases). The CDR3 consists of 13 residues. V lost 6 bases, J lost 0 bases, and 11 bases lay in between. Germline CDR1 reads SQVTM; CDR2 reads ANQGSEA. The full variable domain, its missing parts supplied by reference TRBV29-1 and TRBJ1-2, is SAVISQKPSRDICQRGTSLTIQCQVDSQVTMMFWYRQQPGQSLTLIATANQGSEATYESGFVIDKFPISRPNLTFSTLTVSNMSPEDSSIYLCSVRTPANYGYTFGSGTRLTVV.

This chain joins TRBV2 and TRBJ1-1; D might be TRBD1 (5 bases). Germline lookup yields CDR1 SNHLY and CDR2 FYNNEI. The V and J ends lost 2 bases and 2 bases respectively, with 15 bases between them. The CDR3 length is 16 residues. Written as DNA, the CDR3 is TGTGCCAGCAGTGAATCGTGGGCAGGGTATAACACTGAAGCTTTCTTT. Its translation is CASSESWAGYNTEAFF. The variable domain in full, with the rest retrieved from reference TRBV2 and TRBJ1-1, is EPEVTQTPSHQVTQMGQEVILRCVPISNHLYFYWYRQILGQKVEFLVSFYNNEISEKSEIFDDQFSVERPDGSNFTLKIRSTKLEDSAMYFCASSESWAGYNTEAFFGQGTRLTVV.

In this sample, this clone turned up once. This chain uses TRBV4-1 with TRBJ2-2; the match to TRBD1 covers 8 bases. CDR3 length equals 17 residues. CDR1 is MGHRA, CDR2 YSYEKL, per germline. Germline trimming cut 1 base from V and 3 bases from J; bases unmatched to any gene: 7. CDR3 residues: CASSQVAGGMDTGELFF. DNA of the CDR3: TGCGCCAGCAGCCAAGTGGCAGGGGGCATGGACACCGGGGAGCTGTTTTTT.

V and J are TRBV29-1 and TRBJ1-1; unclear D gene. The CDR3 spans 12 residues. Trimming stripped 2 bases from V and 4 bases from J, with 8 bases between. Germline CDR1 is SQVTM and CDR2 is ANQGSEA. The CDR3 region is CSVESGGTEAFF. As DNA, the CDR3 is TGCAGCGTTGAAAGTGGCGGCACTGAAGCTTTCTTT.

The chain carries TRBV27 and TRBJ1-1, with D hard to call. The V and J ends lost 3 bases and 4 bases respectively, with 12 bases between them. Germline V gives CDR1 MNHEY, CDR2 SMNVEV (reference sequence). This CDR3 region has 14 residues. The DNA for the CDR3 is TGTGCCAGCAGTTTGGCGGGGTCGGGCACTGAAGCTTTCTTT. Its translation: CASSLAGSGTEAFF.

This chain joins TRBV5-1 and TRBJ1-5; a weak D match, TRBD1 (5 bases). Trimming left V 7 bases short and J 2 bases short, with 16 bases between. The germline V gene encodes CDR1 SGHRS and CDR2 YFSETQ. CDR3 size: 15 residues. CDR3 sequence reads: CASPQPGHRNQPQHF. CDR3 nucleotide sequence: TGCGCCAGCCCTCAACCTGGACACCGCAATCAGCCCCAGCATTTT. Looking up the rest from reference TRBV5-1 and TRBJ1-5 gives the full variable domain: KAGVTQTPRYLIKTRGQQVTLSCSPISGHRSVSWYQQTPGQGLQFLFEYFSETQRNKGNFPGRFSGRQFSNSRSEMNVSTLELGDSALYLCASPQPGHRNQPQHFGDGTRLSIL.

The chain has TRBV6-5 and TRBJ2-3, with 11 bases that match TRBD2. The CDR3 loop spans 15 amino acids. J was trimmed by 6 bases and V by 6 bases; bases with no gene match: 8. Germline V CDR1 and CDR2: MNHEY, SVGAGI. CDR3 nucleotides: TGTGCCAGCAGCGACTCTAGCGGGGGGATCGATACGCAGTATTTT. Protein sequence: CASSDSSGGIDTQYF.

CDR3 bases: TGCGCCAGCAGCCTTACACCGGGACAGACCGTCGAAAAACTGTTTTTT. Amino acid sequence: CASSLTPGQTVEKLFF. The rearrangement joins TRBV5-1 to TRBJ1-4; TRBD1 aligns across 7 bases. This CDR3 has 16 amino acids. V was pared by 4 bases and J by 8 bases, with 14 bases of the junction left unmatched. Germline V gene lookup returns CDR1 SGHRS and CDR2 YFSETQ.

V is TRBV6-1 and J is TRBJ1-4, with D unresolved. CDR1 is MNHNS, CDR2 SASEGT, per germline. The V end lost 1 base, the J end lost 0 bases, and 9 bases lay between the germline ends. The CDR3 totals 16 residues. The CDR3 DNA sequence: TGTGCCAGCAGTGAAGGGTACACTACAACTAATGAAAAACTGTTTTTT. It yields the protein CASSEGYTTTNEKLFF.

CDR3 in DNA: TGTGCCAGCAGCCCAGCGGGGGGCTCAGCGGATACGCAGTATTTT. It is translated as CASSPAGGSADTQYF. The chain has TRBV4-2 and TRBJ2-3, with TRBD2 identical over 9 bases. V shed 4 bases and J 6 bases; nucleotides not matched to a gene: 8. This CDR3 has 15 residues. Germline assignment: CDR1 LGHNA and CDR2 YNFKEQ.

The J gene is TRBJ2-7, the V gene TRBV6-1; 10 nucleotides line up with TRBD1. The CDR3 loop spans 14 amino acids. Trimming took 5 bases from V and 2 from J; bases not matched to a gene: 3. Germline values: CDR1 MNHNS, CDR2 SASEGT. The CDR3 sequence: CASSPTGGPYEQYF. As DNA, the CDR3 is TGTGCCAGCAGTCCGACAGGGGGCCCCTACGAGCAGTACTTC.